Sequencing of this T cell receptor beta chain was carried out in a study of lymphopenia after photon versus proton radiotherapy. Study conclusions and caveats: Post-nadir TCR diversity decline inversely tracked overall survival among those who died.

Only in-frame clones appear in the TCRdb table, and some are missing; sequencing was by immunoSEQ multiplex PCR. The data show roughly 76,000 clones, about 90% seen once. Trimming shortened V by 3 bases and J by 6 bases, and 15 bases separated the two germline ends. The CDR3 is made up of 15 amino acids. The germline CDR1 and CDR2 sequences are MNHEY and SMNVEV (reference sequence). To note about this clone: Its antigen is unknown.

The chain has TRBV27 and TRBJ1-5; D might be TRBD1 (5 bases). The material was peripheral blood, obtained from a patient treated with photon-based radiotherapy. The clonotype comes from a woman in her forties with cholangiocarcinoma. CDR3 in DNA: TGTGCCAGCAGTTTGAGGGGAGACTGGGGTCAGCCCCAGCATTTT. It specifies CASSLRGDWGQPQHF.